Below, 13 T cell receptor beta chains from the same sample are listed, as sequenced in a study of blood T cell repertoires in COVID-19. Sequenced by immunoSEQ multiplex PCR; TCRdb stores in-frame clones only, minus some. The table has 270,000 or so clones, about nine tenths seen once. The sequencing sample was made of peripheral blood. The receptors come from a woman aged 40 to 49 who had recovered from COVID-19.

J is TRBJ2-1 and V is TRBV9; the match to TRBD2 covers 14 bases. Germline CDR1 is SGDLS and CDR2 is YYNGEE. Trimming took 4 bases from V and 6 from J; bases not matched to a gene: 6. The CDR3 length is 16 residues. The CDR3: CASSNPGLAGVNEQFF. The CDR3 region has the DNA TGTGCCAGCAGCAACCCGGGACTAGCGGGAGTCAATGAGCAGTTCTTC.

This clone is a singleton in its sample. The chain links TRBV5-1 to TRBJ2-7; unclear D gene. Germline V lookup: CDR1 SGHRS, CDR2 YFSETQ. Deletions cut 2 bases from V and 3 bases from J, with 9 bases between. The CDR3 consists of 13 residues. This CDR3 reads CASSFYTDYEQYF. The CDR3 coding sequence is TGCGCCAGCAGCTTTTACACAGACTACGAGCAGTACTTC.

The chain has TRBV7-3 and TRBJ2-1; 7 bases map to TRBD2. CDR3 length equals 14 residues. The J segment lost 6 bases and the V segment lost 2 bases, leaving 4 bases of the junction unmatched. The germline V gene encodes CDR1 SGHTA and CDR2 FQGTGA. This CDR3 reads CASSLGIAGNEQFF. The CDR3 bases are TGTGCCAGCAGCTTAGGGATAGCGGGCAATGAGCAGTTCTTC.

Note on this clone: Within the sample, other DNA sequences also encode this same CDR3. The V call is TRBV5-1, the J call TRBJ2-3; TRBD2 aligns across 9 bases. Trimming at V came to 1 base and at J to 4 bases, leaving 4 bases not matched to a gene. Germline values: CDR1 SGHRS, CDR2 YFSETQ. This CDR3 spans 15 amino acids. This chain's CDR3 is CASSLRAGGPDTQYF. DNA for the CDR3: TGCGCCAGCAGCTTGAGGGCGGGAGGGCCAGATACGCAGTATTTT.

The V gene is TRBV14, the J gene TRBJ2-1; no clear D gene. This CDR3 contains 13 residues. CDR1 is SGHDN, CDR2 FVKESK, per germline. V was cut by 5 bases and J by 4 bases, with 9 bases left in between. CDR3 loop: CASSFSYYNEQFF. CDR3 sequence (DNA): TGTGCCAGCAGCTTTAGTTATTACAATGAGCAGTTCTTC.

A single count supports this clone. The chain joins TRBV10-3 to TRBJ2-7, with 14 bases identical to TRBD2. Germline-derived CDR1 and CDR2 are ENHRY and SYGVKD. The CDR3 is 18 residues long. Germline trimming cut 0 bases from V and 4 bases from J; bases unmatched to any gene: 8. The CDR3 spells CAISESGTSGSRLYEQYF. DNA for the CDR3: TGTGCCATCAGTGAGTCCGGGACTAGCGGGAGTCGGCTTTACGAGCAGTACTTC.

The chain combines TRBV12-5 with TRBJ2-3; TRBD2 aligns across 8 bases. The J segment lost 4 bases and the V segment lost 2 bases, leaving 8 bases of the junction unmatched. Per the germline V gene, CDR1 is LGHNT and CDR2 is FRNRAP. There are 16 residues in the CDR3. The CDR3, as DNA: TGTGCTAGTGGTTTGATCCTGGCGGGAGGCGCAGATACGCAGTATTTT. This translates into CASGLILAGGADTQYF.

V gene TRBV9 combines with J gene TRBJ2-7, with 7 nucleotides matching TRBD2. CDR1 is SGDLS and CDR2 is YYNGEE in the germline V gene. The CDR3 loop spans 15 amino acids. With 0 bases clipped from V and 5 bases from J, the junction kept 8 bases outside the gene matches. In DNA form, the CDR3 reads TGTGCCAGCAGCGTAGTGGTTAGCGGGCTCGACGAGCAGTACTTC. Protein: CASSVVVSGLDEQYF.

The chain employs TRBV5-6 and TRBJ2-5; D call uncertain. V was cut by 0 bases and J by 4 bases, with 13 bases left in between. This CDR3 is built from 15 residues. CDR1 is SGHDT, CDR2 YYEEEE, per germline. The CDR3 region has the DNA TGTGCCAGCAGCTTGGTGGCTAGTAGCCGAGAGACCCAGTACTTC. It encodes CASSLVASSRETQYF. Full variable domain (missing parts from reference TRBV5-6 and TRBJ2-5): DAGVTQSPTHLIKTRGQQVTLRCSPKSGHDTVSWYQQALGQGPQFIFQYYEEEERQRGNFPDRFSGHQFPNYSSELNVNALLLGDSALYLCASSLVASSRETQYFGPGTRLLVL.

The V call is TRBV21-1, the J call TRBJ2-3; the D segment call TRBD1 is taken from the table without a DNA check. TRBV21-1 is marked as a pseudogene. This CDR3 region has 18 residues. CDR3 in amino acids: CAGPRPKQTGSSTDTQYF. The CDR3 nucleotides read TGTGCCGGACCTAGACCTAAGCAGACAGGTTCTAGCACAGATACGCAGTATTTT.

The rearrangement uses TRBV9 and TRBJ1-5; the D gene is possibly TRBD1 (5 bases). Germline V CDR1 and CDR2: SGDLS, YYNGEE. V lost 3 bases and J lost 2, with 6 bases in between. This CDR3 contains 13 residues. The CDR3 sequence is CASSEGGNQPQHF. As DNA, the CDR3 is TGTGCCAGCAGCGAAGGGGGCAATCAGCCCCAGCATTTT.

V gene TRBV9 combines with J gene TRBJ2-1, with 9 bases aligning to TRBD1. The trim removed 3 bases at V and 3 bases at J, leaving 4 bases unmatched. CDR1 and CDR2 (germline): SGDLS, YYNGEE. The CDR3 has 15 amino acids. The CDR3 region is CASSDRQGVYNEQFF. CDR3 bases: TGTGCCAGCAGCGACCGACAGGGGGTCTACAATGAGCAGTTCTTC.

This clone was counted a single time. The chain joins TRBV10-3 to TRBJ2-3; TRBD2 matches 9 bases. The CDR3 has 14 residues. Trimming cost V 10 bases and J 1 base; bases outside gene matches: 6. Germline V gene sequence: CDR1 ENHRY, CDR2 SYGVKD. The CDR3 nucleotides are TGTGCCACCAGGCGGGAGGGCGGCACAGATACGCAGTATTTT. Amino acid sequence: CATRREGGTDTQYF.